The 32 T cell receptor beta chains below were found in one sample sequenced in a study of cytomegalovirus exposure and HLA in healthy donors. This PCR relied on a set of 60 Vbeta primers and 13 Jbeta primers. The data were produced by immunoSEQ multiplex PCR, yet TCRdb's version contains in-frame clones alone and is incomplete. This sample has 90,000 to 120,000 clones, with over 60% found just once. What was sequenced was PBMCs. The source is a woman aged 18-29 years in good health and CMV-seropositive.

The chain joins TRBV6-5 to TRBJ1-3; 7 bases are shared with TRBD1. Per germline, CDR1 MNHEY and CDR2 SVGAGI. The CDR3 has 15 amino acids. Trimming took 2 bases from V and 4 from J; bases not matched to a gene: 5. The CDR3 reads CASSYARTGGNTIYF. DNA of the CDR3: TGTGCCAGCAGTTACGCCCGGACAGGCGGAAACACCATATATTTT.

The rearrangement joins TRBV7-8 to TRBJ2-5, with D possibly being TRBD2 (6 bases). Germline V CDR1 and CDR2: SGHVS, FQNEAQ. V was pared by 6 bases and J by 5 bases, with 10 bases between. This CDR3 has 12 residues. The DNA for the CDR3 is TGTGCCAGCAGGGGGGGTCTCGAGACCCAGTACTTC. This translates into CASRGGLETQYF. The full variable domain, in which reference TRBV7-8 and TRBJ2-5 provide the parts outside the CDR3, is GAGVSQSPRYKVAKRGQDVALRCDPISGHVSLFWYQQALGQGPEFLTYFQNEAQLDKSGLPSDRFFAERPEGSVSTLKIQRTQQEDSAVYLCASRGGLETQYFGPGTRLLVL.

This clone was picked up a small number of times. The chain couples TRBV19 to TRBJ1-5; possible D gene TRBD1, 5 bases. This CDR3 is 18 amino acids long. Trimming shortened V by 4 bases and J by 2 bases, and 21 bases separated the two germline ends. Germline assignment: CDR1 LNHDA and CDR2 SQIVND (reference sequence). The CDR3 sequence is CASSTPRGTISGNQPQHF. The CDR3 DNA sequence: TGTGCCAGTAGTACCCCCCGGGGGACTATTAGTGGCAATCAGCCCCAGCATTTT. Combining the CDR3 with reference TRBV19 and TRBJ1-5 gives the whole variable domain DGGITQSPKYLFRKEGQNVTLSCEQNLNHDAMYWYRQDPGQGLRLIYYSQIVNDFQKGDIAEGYSVSREKKESFPLTVTSAQKNPTAFYLCASSTPRGTISGNQPQHFGDGTRLSIL.

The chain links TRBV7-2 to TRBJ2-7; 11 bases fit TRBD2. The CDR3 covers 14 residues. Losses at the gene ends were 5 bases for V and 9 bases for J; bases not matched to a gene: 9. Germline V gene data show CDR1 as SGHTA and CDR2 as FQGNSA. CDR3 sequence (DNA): TGTGCCAGCAGCATCGGACTAGCGGGCTTTGTGCAGTACTTC. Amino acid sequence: CASSIGLAGFVQYF.

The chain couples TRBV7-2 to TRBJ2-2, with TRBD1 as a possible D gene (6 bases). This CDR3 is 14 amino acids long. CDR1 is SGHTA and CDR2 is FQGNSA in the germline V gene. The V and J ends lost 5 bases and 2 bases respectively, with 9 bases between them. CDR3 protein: CASSQTGNTGELFF. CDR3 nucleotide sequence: TGTGCCAGCAGCCAGACAGGAAACACCGGGGAGCTGTTTTTT. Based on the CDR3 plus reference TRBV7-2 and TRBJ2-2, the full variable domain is GAGVSQSPSNKVTEKGKDVELRCDPISGHTALYWYRQSLGQGLEFLIYFQGNSAPDKSGLPSDRFSAERTGGSVSTLTIQRTQQEDSAVYLCASSQTGNTGELFFGEGSRLTVL.

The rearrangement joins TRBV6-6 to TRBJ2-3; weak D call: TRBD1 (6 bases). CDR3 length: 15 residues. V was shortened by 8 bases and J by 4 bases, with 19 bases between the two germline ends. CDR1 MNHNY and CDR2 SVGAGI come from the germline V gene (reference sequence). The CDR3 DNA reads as TGTGCCAGCGGATTCACAGGGATCAGGGCAGATACGCAGTATTTT. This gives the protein CASGFTGIRADTQYF.

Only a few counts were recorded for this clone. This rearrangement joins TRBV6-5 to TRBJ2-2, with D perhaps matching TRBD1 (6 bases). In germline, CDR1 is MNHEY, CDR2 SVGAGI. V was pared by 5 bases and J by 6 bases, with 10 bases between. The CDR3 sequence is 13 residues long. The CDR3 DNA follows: TGTGCCAGCAGTCGAGGGGGATCCGGGGAGCTGTTTTTT. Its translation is CASSRGGSGELFF.

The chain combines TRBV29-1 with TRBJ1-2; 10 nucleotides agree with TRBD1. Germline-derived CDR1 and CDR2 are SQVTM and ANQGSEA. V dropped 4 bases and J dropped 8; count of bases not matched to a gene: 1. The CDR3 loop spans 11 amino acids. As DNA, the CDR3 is TGCAGCGTTGCGACAGGGGGCGGCTACACCTTC. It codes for CSVATGGGYTF.

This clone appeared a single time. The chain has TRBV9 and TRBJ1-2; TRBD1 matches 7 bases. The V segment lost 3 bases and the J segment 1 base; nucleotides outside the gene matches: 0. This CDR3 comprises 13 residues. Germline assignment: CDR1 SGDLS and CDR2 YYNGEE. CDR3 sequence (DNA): TGTGCCAGCAGCGACAGGGGTAACTATGGCTACACCTTC. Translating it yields CASSDRGNYGYTF. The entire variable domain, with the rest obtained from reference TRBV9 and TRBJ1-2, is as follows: DSGVTQTPKHLITATGQRVTLRCSPRSGDLSVYWYQQSLDQGLQFLIQYYNGEERAKGNILERFSAQQFPDLHSELNLSSLELGDSALYFCASSDRGNYGYTFGSGTRLTVV.

The CDR3 coding sequence is TGTGCCAGCAGGGGTTGGCAGCGGGAGTCAGATACGCAGTATTTT. Its translation: CASRGWQRESDTQYF. The genes are TRBV6-1 and TRBJ2-3; 8 nucleotides line up with TRBD2. Germline values: CDR1 MNHNS, CDR2 SASEGT. The length of the CDR3 is 15 residues. Trimming at V came to 6 bases and at J to 4 bases, leaving 9 bases not matched to a gene.

DNA of the CDR3: TGTGCCAGCAGATTTGACAGGGTTGGCACCGGGGAGCTGTTTTTT. Residues: CASRFDRVGTGELFF. The V and J genes are TRBV28 and TRBJ2-2, with TRBD1 matching over 7 bases. J was trimmed by 4 bases and V by 6 bases; bases with no gene match: 8. Germline V gene sequence: CDR1 MDHEN, CDR2 SYDVKM. CDR3 size: 15 residues.

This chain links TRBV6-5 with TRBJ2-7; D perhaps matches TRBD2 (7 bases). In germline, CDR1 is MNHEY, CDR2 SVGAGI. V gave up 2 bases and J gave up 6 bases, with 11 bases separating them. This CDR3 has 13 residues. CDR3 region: CASSYRGAGEQYV. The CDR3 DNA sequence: TGTGCCAGCAGTTACCGGGGGGCTGGCGAGCAGTACGTC.

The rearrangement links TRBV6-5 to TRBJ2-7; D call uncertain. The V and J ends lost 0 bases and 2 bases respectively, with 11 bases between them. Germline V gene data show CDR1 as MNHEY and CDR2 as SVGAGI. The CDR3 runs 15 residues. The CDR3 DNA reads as TGTGCCAGCAGTTACTCGATGGCAGGCGCCTACGAGCAGTACTTC. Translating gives CASSYSMAGAYEQYF.

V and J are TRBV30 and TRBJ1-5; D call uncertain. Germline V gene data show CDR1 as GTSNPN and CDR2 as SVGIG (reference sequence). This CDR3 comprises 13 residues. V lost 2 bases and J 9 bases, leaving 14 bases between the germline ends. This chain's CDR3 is CAWSPQTGWPQHF. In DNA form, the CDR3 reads TGTGCCTGGAGTCCTCAGACTGGGTGGCCCCAGCATTTT.

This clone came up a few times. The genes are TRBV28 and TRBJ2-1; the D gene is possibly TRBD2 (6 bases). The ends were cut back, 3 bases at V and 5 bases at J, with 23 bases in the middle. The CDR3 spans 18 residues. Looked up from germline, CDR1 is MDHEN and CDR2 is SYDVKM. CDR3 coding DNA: TGTGCCAGCAGTTTCCCCAGCTGGGGGGATCTTGCGCACAATGAGCAGTTCTTC. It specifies CASSFPSWGDLAHNEQFF.

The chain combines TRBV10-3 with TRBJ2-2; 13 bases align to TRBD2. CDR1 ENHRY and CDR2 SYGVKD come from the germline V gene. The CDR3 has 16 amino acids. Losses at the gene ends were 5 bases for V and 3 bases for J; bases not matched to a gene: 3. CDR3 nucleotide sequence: TGTGCCATCAGTAGGACTAGCGGGAGTGACACCGGGGAGCTGTTTTTT. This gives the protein CAISRTSGSDTGELFF.

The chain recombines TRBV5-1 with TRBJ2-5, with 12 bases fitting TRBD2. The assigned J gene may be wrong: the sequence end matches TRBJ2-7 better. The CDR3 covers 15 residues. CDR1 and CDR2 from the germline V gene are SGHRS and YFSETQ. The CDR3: CASSLGLAGSYEQYF. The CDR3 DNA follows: TGCGCCAGCAGCCTGGGACTAGCGGGCTCCTACGAGCAGTACTTC.

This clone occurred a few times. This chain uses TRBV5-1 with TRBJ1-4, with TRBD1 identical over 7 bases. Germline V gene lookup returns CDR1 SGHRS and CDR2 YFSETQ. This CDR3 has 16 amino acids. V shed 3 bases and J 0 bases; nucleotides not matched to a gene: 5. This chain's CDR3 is CASSWTGTATNEKLFF. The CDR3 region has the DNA TGCGCCAGCAGCTGGACAGGTACCGCAACTAATGAAAAACTGTTTTTT. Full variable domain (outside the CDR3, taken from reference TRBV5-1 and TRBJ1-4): KAGVTQTPRYLIKTRGQQVTLSCSPISGHRSVSWYQQTPGQGLQFLFEYFSETQRNKGNFPGRFSGRQFSNSRSEMNVSTLELGDSALYLCASSWTGTATNEKLFFGSGTQLSVL.

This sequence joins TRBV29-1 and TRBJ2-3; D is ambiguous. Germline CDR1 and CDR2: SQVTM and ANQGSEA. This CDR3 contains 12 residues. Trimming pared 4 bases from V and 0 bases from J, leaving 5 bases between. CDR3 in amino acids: CSVGASTDTQYF. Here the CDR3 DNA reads TGCAGCGTTGGGGCAAGCACAGATACGCAGTATTTT.

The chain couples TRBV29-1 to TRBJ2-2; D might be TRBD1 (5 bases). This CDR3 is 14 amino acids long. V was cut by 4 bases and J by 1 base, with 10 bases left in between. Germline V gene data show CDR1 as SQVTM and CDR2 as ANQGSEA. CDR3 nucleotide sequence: TGCAGCGTTGTCCGTGACAGGAACACCGGGGAGCTGTTTTTT. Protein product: CSVVRDRNTGELFF.

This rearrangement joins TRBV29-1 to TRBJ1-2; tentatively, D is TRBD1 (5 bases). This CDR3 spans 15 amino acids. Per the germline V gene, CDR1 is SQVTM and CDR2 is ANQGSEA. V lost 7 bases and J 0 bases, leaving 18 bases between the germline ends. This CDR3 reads CSGGGDTRTNYGYTF. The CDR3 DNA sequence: TGCAGCGGGGGGGGAGACACCCGAACTAACTATGGCTACACCTTC. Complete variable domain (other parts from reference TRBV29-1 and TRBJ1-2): SAVISQKPSRDICQRGTSLTIQCQVDSQVTMMFWYRQQPGQSLTLIATANQGSEATYESGFVIDKFPISRPNLTFSTLTVSNMSPEDSSIYLCSGGGDTRTNYGYTFGSGTRLTVV.

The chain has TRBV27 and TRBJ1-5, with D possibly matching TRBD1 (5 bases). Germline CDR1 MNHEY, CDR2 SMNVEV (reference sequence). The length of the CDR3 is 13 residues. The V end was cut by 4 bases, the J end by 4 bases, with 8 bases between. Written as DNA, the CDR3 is TGTGCCAGCAGTTCAGGGTATAATCAGCCCCAGCATTTT. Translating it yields CASSSGYNQPQHF.

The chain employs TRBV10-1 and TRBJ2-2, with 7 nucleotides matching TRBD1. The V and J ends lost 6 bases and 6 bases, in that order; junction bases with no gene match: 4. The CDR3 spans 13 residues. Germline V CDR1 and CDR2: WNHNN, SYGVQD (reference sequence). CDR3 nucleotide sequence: TGCGCCAGCAGCCCGACAGGGTCCGGGGAGCTGTTTTTT. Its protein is CASSPTGSGELFF.

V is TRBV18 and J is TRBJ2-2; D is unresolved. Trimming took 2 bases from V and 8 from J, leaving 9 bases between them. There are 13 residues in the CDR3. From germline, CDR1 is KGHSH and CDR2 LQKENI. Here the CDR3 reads CASSPILAGELFF. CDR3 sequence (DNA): TGTGCCAGCTCACCAATTCTGGCTGGGGAGCTGTTTTTT.

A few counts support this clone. The CDR3 is CASSQDGGGRFSNQPQHF. CDR3 in DNA: TGTGCCAGTAGTCAGGATGGGGGGGGGCGGTTTAGCAATCAGCCCCAGCATTTT. V gene TRBV19 combines with J gene TRBJ1-5, with D possibly being TRBD1 (6 bases). The germline V gene has CDR1 LNHDA and CDR2 SQIVND (reference sequence). The CDR3 has 18 amino acids. The germline V and J ends were trimmed by 5 bases and 0 bases, with 20 bases remaining between them.

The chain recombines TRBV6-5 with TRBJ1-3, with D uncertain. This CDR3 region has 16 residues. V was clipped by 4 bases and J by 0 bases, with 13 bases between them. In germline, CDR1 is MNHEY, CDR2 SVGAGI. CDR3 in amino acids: CASSSGILRSGNTIYF. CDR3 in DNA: TGTGCCAGCAGTTCCGGGATTCTTCGCTCTGGAAACACCATATATTTT.

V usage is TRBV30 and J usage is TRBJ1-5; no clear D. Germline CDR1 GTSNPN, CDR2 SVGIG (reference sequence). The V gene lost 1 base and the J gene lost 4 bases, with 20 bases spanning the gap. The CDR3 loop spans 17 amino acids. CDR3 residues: CAWSDRGSWIANQPQHF. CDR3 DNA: TGTGCCTGGAGTGACCGTGGTTCTTGGATAGCAAATCAGCCCCAGCATTTT.

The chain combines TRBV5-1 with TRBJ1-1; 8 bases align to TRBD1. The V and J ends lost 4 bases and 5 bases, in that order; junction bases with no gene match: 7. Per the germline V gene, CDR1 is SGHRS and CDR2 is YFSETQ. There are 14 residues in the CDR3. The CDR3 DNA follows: TGCGCCAGCAGCAAAGGGACAGGAGGGACTGAAGCTTTCTTT. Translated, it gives CASSKGTGGTEAFF. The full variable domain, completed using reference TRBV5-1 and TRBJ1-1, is KAGVTQTPRYLIKTRGQQVTLSCSPISGHRSVSWYQQTPGQGLQFLFEYFSETQRNKGNFPGRFSGRQFSNSRSEMNVSTLELGDSALYLCASSKGTGGTEAFFGQGTRLTVV.

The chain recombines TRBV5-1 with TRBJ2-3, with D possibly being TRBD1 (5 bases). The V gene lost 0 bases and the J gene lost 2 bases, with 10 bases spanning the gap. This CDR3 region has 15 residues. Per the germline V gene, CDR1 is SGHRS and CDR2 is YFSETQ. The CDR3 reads CASSLGNRYTDTQYF. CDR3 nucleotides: TGCGCCAGCAGCTTGGGGAACAGGTACACAGATACGCAGTATTTT.

This CDR3 reads CASSRGGGGQPQHF. The CDR3, as DNA: TGTGCCAGCAGCAGAGGAGGGGGCGGCCAGCCCCAGCATTTT. This chain uses TRBV28 with TRBJ1-5, with TRBD1 matching 7 bases. V gave up 6 bases and J gave up 7 bases; unmatched junction bases: 9. This CDR3 contains 14 residues. Germline assignment: CDR1 MDHEN and CDR2 SYDVKM.

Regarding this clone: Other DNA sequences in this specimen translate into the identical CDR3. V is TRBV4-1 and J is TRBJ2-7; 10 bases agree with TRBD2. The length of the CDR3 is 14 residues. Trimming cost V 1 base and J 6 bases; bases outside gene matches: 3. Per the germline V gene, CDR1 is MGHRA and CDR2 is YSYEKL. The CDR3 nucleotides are TGCGCCAGCAGCCAAGGAGCGGGAGGGTTCGAGCAGTACTTC. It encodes CASSQGAGGFEQYF.

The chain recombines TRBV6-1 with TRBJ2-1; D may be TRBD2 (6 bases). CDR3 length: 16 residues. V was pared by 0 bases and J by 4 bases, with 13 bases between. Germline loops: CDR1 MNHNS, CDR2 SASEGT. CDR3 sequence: CASSEAAGLAYNEQFF. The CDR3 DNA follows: TGTGCCAGCAGTGAAGCGGCGGGGCTCGCTTACAATGAGCAGTTCTTC.